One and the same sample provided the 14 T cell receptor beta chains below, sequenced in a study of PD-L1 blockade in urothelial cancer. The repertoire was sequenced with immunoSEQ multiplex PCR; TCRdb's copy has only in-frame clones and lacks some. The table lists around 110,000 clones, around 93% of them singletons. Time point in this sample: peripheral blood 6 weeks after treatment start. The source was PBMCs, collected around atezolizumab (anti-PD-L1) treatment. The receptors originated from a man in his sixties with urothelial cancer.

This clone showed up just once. CDR3 loop: CAYQKGQSSYNSPLHF. The CDR3 DNA is TGTGCCTACCAAAAGGGACAGAGCTCCTATAATTCACCCCTCCACTTT. The chain links TRBV30 to TRBJ1-6; 7 positions agree with TRBD1. CDR1 is GTSNPN, CDR2 SVGIG, per germline (reference sequence). The CDR3 contains 16 residues. J lost 0 bases, V lost 7 bases, and 9 bases had no gene match.

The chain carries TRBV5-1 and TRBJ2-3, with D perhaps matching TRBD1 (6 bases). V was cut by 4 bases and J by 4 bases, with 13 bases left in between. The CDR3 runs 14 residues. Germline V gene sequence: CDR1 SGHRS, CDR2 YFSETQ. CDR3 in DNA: TGCGCCAGCAGCATCCATCAGGGGCCAGATACGCAGTATTTT. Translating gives CASSIHQGPDTQYF. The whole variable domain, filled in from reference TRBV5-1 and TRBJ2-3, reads KAGVTQTPRYLIKTRGQQVTLSCSPISGHRSVSWYQQTPGQGLQFLFEYFSETQRNKGNFPGRFSGRQFSNSRSEMNVSTLELGDSALYLCASSIHQGPDTQYFGPGTRLTVL.

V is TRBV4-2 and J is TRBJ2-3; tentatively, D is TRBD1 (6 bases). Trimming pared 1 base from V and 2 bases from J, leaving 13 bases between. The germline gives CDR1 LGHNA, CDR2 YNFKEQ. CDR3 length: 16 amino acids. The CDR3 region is CASSQVTQGFTDTQYF. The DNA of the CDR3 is TGTGCCAGCAGCCAAGTCACGCAGGGGTTCACAGATACGCAGTATTTT.

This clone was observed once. The DNA for the CDR3 is TGTGCCAGCAGCAAAGGGGTAGGCAACGTCCTGACTTTC. It translates to CASSKGVGNVLTF. The rearrangement joins TRBV2 to TRBJ2-6, with D tentatively TRBD1 (5 bases). Germline assignment: CDR1 SNHLY and CDR2 FYNNEI. CDR3 length equals 13 residues. Trimming cost V 6 bases and J 9 bases, with 12 bases left between them.

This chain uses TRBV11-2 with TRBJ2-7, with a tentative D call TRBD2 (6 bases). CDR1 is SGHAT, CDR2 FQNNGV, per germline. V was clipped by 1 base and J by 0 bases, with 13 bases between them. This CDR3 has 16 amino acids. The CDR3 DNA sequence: TGTGCCAGCAGCTTAGTCCCAGCGGGTAGCTCCTACGAGCAGTACTTC. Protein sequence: CASSLVPAGSSYEQYF. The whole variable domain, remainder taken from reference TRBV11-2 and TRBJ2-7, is EAGVAQSPRYKIIEKRQSVAFWCNPISGHATLYWYQQILGQGPKLLIQFQNNGVVDDSQLPKDRFSAERLKGVDSTLKIQPAKLEDSAVYLCASSLVPAGSSYEQYFGPGTRLTVT.

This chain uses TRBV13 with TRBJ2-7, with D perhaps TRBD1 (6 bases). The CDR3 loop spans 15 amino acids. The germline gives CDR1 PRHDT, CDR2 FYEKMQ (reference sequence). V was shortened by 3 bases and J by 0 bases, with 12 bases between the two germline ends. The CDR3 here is CASSFDRLSSYEQYF. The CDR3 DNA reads TGTGCCAGCAGCTTTGACAGGCTTTCCTCCTACGAGCAGTACTTC.

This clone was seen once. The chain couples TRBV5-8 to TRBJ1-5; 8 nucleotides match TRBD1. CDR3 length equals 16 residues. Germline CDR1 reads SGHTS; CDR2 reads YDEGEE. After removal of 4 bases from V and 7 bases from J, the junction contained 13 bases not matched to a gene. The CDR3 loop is CASSEDRVGFRQPQHF. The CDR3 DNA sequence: TGTGCCAGCAGCGAGGACAGGGTGGGATTTCGACAGCCCCAGCATTTT.

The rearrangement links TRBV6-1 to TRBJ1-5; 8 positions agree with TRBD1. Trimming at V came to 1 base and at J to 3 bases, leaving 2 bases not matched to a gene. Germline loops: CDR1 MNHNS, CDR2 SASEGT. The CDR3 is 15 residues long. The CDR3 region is CASSEGQGINQPQHF. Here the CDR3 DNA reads TGTGCCAGCAGTGAAGGACAGGGGATCAATCAGCCCCAGCATTTT.

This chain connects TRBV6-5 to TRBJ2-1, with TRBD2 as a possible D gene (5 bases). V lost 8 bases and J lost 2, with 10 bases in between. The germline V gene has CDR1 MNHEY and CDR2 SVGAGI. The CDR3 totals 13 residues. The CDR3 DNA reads TGTGCCAGCGGCGCGACTACCTACAATGAGCAGTTCTTC. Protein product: CASGATTYNEQFF.

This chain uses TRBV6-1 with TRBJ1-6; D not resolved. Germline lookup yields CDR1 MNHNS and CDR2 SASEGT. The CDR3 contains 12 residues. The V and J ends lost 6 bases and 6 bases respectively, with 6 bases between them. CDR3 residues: CASRELNSPLHF. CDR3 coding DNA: TGTGCCAGCAGGGAACTTAATTCACCCCTCCACTTT.

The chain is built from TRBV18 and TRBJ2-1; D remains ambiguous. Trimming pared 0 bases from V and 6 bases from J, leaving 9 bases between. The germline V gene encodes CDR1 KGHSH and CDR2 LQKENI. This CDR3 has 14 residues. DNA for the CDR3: TGTGCCAGCTCACCACCTACTCCTCCCAATGAGCAGTTCTTC. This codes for CASSPPTPPNEQFF.

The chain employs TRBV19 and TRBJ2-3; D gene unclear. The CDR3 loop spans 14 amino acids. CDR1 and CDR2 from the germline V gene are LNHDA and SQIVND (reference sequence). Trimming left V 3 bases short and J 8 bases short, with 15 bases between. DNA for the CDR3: TGTGCCAGTAGTATTGGCGGTCCAGAAGGTACGCAGTATTTT. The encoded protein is CASSIGGPEGTQYF.

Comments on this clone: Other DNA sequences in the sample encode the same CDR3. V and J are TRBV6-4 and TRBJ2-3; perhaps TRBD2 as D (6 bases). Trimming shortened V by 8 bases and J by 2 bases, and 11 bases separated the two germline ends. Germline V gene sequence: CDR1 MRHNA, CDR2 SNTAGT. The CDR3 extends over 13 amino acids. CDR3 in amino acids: CASGAGHTDTQYF. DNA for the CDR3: TGTGCCAGCGGAGCGGGCCACACAGATACGCAGTATTTT.

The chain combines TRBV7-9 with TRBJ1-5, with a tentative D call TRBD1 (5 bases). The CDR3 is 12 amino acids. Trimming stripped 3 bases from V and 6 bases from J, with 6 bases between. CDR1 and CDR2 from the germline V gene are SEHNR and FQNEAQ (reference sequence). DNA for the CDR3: TGTGCCAGCAGCTTTCAGGGTCAGCCCCAGCATTTT. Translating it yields CASSFQGQPQHF. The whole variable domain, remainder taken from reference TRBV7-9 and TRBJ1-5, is DTGVSQNPRHKITKRGQNVTFRCDPISEHNRLYWYRQTLGQGPEFLTYFQNEAQLEKSRLLSDRFSAERPKGSFSTLEIQRTEQGDSAMYLCASSFQGQPQHFGDGTRLSIL.